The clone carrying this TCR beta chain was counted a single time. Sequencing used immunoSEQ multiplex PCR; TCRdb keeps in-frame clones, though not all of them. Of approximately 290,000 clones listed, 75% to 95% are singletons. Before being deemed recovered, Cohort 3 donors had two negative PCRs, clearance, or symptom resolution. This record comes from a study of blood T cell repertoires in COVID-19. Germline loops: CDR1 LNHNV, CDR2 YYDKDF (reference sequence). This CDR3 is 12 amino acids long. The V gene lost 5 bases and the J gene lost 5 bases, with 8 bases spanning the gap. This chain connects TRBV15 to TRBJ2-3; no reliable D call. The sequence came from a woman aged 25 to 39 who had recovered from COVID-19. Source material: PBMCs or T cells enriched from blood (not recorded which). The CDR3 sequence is CATSYTGDTQYF. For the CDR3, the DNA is TGTGCCACCAGCTATACGGGAGATACGCAGTATTTT.